This is a list of T cell receptor beta chains from one sample in a study of T cell changes during pregnancy in multiple sclerosis. The protocol was immunoSEQ multiplex PCR, while the TCRdb copy is restricted to in-frame clones and leaves out a portion. The sample holds around 67,000 clones, about 90% seen once. The sample in question was peripheral blood, obtained in the first trimester of pregnancy. These receptors came from a female donor with multiple sclerosis, enrolled in a pregnancy study. Both conserved end residues are part of each CDR3. A D gene is named only where the DNA matches it firmly. Size tells how often a clone was seen (once, few, many) or the class of an expanded clone, and some rows leave it out.

TRBV28	NA	NA	TRBJ2-1	TGTGCCAGCAGTCCCCGGCACAGGACGGATAAGGATAGCAATGAGCAGTTCTTC	CASSPRHRTDKDSNEQFF
TRBV14	NA	NA	TRBJ2-7	TGTGCCAGCAGCCAAAAAAGGGGTATCTTCGAGCAGTACTTC	CASSQKRGIFEQYF
TRBV9	few	NA	TRBJ1-1	TGTGCCAGCAGCGCCACAGGGAACACTGAAGCTTTCTTT	CASSATGNTEAFF
TRBV18	NA	NA	TRBJ1-1	TGTGCCAGCTCACTGTCGACAGACCTGAACACTGAAGCTTTCTTT	CASSLSTDLNTEAFF
TRBV28	NA	TRBD2	TRBJ2-7	TGTGCCAGCAGTTGGGGGGGATACGAGCAGTACTTC	CASSWGGYEQYF
TRBV19	NA	NA	TRBJ2-1	TGTGCCAGTAGAACAACTACGGGAAATGAGCAGTTCTTC	CASRTTTGNEQFF
TRBV7-3	NA	TRBD1	TRBJ2-3	TGTGCCAGCAGCCCGAGGACAGGGCTCGCGGATACGCAGTATTTT	CASSPRTGLADTQYF
TRBV5-8	NA	NA	TRBJ2-5	TGTGCCAGCAGCTTAGCTAACGGGATGGAGACCCAGTACTTC	CASSLANGMETQYF
TRBV7-6	NA	TRBD1	TRBJ1-4	TGTGCCAGCAGCTCGGGACAGGGAGGCACTAATGAAAAACTGTTTTTT	CASSSGQGGTNEKLFF
TRBV19	NA	TRBD1	TRBJ1-1	TGTGCCAGTAGAACTCGGACAGGGGGTCCCATGAACACTGAAGCTTTCTTT	CASRTRTGGPMNTEAFF
TRBV19	few	TRBD1	TRBJ1-4	TGTGCCAGTAGTACCGGGACAGGGATTGCTAATGAAAAACTGTTTTTT	CASSTGTGIANEKLFF
TRBV5-1	NA	NA	TRBJ2-1	TGCGCCAGCAGCTTCGGGGGAGAGTCTTTCAATGAGCAGTTCTTC	CASSFGGESFNEQFF